This TCR beta chain came from a study of human T cells and chemical hapten exposure. Study conclusions and caveats: The study found that DPC sensitization did not change TCRs above 1 in 1000 frequency. Since the donors had alopecia, their immune response may not be the same as that of healthy people.

Germline V CDR1 and CDR2: KGHDR, SFDVKD. The CDR3 consists of 14 residues. Trimming removed 4 bases from V and 4 bases from J, with 12 bases in between. The time point here: patch test 2, 6 weeks after DPC sensitization. Treatment here: therapeutic diphenylcyclopropenone sensitization with weekly scalp DPC. Researchers extracted total RNA from unfractionated whole blood. This clonotype has a count of ten or more. The antigen is not known. One entry per CDR3 protein, called by TCRdb with MiXCR from the RACE reads. The data show nearly 55,000 distinct CDR3 sequences, more than 9% seen once. The receptor's source is a woman in her fifties or sixties with alopecia areata. Some clones in this sample may be carry-over from other donors' samples. The starting material was whole blood, obtained in connection with sensitization to the hapten diphenylcyclopropenone (DPC). The chain has TRBV24-1 and TRBJ1-2; perhaps TRBD1 as D (5 bases). CDR3 protein: CATSDPTDSYGYTF. Written as DNA, the CDR3 is TGTGCCACCAGTGACCCCACCGACAGCTATGGCTACACCTTC.